This T cell receptor beta chain was sequenced for a study of shared clonotypes between healthy human individuals. This CDR3 comprises 16 residues. Trimming pared 1 base from V and 2 bases from J, leaving 14 bases between. In germline, CDR1 is SGHAT, CDR2 FQNNGV. Original data processing: ImmunoSEQ gave junction-only sequences without quality scores, so filtering differed. The assay was immunoSEQ multiplex PCR, and TCRdb's table has in-frame clones only and misses some. Clonal size and the V and J genes are those of that table, whereas D and trimming came from the DNA. The repertoire includes some 700,000 clones, about nine tenths of them detected once, and 34% sits in the top ten. The authors combined CD45RO+ cells with CCR7-negative CD45RA+ TemRA cells as CD8 memory.

The rearrangement uses TRBV11-2 and TRBJ2-5, with D hard to call. The clonotype was recovered from a man younger than 35 in good health. Some clones in this sample may be carry-over from other donors' samples. The sequenced material came from memory CD8+ T cells from PBMCs. Subset given: CD45RO+ cells pooled with CCR7-negative TemRA cells. This chain's CDR3 is CASSLGVLGGQETQYF. CDR3 DNA: TGTGCCAGCAGCTTAGGGGTCTTGGGTGGACAAGAGACCCAGTACTTC. Full variable domain (outside the CDR3, taken from reference TRBV11-2 and TRBJ2-5): EAGVAQSPRYKIIEKRQSVAFWCNPISGHATLYWYQQILGQGPKLLIQFQNNGVVDDSQLPKDRFSAERLKGVDSTLKIQPAKLEDSAVYLCASSLGVLGGQETQYFGPGTRLLVL.